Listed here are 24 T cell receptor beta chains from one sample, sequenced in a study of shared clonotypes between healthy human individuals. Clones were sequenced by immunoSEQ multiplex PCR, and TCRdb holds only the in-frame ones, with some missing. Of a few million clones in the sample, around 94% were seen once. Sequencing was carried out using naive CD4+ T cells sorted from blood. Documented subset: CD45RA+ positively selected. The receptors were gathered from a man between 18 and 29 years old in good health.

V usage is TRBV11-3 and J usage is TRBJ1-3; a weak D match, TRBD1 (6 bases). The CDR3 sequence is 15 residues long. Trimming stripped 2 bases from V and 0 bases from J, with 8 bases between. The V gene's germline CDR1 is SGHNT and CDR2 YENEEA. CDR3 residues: CASSLTQGSGNTIYF. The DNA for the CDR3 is TGTGCCAGCAGCTTAACACAGGGCTCTGGAAACACCATATATTTT.

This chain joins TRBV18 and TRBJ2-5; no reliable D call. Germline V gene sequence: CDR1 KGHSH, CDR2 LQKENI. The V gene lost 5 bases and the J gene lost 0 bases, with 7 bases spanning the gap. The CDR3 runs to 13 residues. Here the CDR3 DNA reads TGTGCCAGCTCAAGTATGTACCAAGAGACCCAGTACTTC. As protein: CASSSMYQETQYF.

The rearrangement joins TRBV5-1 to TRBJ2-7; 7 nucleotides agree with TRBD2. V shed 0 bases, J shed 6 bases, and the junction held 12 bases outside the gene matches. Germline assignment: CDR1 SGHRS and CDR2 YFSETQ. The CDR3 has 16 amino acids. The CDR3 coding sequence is TGCGCCAGCAGCTTGGCCGGGGGACTAACGGGAGGCGAGCAGTACTTC. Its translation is CASSLAGGLTGGEQYF.

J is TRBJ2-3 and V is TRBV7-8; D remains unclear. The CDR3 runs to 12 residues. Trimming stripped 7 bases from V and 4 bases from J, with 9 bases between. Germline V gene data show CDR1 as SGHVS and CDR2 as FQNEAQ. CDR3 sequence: CASTRLADTQYF. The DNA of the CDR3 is TGTGCCAGCACCAGACTTGCAGATACGCAGTATTTT.

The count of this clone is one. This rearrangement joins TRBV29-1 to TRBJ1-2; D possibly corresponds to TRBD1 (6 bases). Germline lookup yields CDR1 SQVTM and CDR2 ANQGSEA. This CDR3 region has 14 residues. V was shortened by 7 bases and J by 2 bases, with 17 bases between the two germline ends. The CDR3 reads CSAERDILNYGYTF. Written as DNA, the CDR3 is TGCAGCGCGGAGCGGGACATCCTGAACTATGGCTACACCTTC.

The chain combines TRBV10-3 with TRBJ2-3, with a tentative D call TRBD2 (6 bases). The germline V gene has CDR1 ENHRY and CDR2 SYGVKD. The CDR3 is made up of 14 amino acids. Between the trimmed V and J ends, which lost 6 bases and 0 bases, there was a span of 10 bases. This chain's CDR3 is CAIRGDFSTDTQYF. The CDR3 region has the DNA TGTGCCATCAGGGGGGACTTTAGCACAGATACGCAGTATTTT.

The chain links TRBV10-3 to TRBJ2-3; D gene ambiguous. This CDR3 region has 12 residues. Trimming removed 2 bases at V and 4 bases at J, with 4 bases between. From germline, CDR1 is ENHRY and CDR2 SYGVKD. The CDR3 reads CAISEQADTQYF. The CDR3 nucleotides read TGTGCCATCAGTGAGCAGGCAGATACGCAGTATTTT.

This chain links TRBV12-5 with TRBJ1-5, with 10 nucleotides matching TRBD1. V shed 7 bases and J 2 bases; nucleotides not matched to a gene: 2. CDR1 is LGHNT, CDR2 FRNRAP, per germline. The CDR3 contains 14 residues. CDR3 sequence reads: CASAGTGGNQPQHF. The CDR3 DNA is TGTGCTAGTGCCGGGACAGGGGGCAATCAGCCCCAGCATTTT.

The CDR3 spells CASSRTRIGTDTQYF. The DNA for the CDR3 is TGTGCCAGCAGCCGGACTAGGATCGGAACAGATACGCAGTATTTT. The J gene is TRBJ2-3, the V gene TRBV7-2, with 7 nucleotides matching TRBD2. There are 15 residues in the CDR3. Germline V gives CDR1 SGHTA, CDR2 FQGNSA. Trimming cost V 5 bases and J 3 bases; bases outside gene matches: 8.

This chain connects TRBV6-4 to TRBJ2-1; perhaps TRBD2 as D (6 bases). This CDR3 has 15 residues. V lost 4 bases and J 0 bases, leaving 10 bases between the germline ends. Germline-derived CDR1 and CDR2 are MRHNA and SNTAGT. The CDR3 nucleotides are TGTGCCAGCAGTGTGGCGGGGAGCTCCTACAATGAGCAGTTCTTC. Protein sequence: CASSVAGSSYNEQFF.

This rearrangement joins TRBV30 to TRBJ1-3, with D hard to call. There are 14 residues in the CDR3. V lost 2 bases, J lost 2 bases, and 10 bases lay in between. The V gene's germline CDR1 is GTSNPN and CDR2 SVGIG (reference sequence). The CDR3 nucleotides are TGTGCCTGGAGTTCGGGAGTCCCTGGAAACACCATATATTTT. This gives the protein CAWSSGVPGNTIYF.

The CDR3 DNA reads as TGTGCCTCGGAGAAGGGGGGAGCCGGCTACGAGCAGTACTTC. Its protein product is CASEKGGAGYEQYF. The chain links TRBV28 to TRBJ2-7, with D possibly called TRBD1 or TRBD2 (6 bases each). CDR1 and CDR2 from the germline V gene are MDHEN and SYDVKM. This CDR3 contains 14 residues. V lost 11 bases, J lost 3 bases, and 20 bases lay in between.

The CDR3: CASAEQEGGGYTF. DNA of the CDR3: TGTGCCAGCGCGGAACAGGAAGGGGGTGGCTACACCTTC. The genes are TRBV7-6 and TRBJ1-2; weak D call: TRBD1 (6 bases). V was shortened by 8 bases and J by 7 bases, with 17 bases between the two germline ends. Germline CDR1 reads SGHVS; CDR2 reads FNYEAQ. The CDR3 is 13 residues long.

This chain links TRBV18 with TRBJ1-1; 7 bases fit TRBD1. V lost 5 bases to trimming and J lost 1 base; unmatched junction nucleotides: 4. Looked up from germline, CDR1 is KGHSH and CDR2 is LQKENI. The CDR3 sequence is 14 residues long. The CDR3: CASSTGTANTEAFF. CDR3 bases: TGTGCCAGCTCAACGGGGACAGCGAACACTGAAGCTTTCTTT.

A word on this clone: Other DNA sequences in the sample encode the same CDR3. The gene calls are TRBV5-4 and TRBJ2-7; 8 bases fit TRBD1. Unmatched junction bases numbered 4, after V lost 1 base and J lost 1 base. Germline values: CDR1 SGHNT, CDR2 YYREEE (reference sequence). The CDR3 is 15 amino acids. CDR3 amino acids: CASSLSGTGSYEQYF. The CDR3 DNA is TGTGCCAGCAGCTTGTCGGGGACAGGTTCCTACGAGCAGTACTTC.

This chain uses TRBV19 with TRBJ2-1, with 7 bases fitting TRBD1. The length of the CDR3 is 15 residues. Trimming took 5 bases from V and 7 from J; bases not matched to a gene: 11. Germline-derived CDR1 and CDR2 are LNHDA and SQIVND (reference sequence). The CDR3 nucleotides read TGTGCCAGTAGTCCGTGGACAGGTGGGTTAAATGAGCAGTTCTTC. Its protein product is CASSPWTGGLNEQFF.

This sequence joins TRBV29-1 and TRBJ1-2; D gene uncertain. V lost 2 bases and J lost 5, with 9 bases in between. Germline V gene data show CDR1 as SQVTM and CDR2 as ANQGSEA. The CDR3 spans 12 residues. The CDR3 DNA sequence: TGCAGCGTTGAAACTGCAAGTTATGGCTACACCTTC. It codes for CSVETASYGYTF.

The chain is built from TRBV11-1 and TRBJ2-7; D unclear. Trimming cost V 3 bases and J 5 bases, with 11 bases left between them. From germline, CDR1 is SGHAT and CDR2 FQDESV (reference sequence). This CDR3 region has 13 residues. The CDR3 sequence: CASSLRLSDEQYF. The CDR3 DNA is TGTGCCAGCAGCTTGAGGTTGTCCGACGAGCAGTACTTC. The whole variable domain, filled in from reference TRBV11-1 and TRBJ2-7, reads EAEVAQSPRYKITEKSQAVAFWCDPISGHATLYWYRQILGQGPELLVQFQDESVVDDSQLPKDRFSAERLKGVDSTLKIQPAELGDSAMYLCASSLRLSDEQYFGPGTRLTVT.

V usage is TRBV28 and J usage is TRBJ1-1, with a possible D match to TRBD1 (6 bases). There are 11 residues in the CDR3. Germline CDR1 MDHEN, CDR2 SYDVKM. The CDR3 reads CGGHRGTEAFF. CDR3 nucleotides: TGTGGGGGGCACCGGGGGACTGAAGCTTTCTTT.

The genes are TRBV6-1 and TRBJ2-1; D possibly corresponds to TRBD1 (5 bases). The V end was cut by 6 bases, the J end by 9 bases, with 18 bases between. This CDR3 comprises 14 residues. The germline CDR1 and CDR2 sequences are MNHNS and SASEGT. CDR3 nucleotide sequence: TGTGCCAGCAGGGGGCCTACTTATAGGGGTGAGCAGTTCTTC. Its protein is CASRGPTYRGEQFF.

The CDR3 bases are TGTGCCAGTAGTAGGGGACTAGCGGGAGGAATAGTACGGACCGGGGAGCTGTTTTTT. Translated, it gives CASSRGLAGGIVRTGELFF. The chain uses TRBV19 and TRBJ2-2; the match to TRBD2 covers 15 bases. The CDR3 has 19 amino acids. J lost 5 bases, V lost 4 bases, and 11 bases had no gene match. Per germline, CDR1 LNHDA and CDR2 SQIVND (reference sequence).

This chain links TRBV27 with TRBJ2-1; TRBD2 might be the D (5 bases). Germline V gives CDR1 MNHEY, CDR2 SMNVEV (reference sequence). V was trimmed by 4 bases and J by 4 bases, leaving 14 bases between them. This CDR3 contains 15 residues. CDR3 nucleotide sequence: TGTGCCAGCAGTTCGGAGGCCCGTCCTTACAATGAGCAGTTCTTC. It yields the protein CASSSEARPYNEQFF.

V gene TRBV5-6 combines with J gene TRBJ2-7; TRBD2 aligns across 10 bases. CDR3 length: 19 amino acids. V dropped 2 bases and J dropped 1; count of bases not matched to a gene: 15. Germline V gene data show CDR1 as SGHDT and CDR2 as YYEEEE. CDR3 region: CASSFPWTSGYPGSYEQYF. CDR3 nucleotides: TGTGCCAGCAGCTTCCCCTGGACTAGCGGATATCCTGGATCCTACGAGCAGTACTTC.

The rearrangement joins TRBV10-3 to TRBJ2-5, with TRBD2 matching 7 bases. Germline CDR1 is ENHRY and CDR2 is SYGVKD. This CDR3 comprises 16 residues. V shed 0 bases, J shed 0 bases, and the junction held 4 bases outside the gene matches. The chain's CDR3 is CAISESRGGYQETQYF. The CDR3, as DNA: TGTGCCATCAGTGAGTCGAGGGGAGGGTACCAAGAGACCCAGTACTTC.